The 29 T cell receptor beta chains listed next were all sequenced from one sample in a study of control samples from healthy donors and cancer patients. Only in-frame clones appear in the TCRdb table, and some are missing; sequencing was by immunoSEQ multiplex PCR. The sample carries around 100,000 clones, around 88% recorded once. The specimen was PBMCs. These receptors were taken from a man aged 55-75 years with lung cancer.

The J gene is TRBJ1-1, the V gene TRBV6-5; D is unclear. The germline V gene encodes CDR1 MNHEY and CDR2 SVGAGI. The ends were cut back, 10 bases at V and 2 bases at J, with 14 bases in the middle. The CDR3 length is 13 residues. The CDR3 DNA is TGTGCCACCCATGTGGGCTTTAACACTGAAGCTTTCTTT. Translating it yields CATHVGFNTEAFF.

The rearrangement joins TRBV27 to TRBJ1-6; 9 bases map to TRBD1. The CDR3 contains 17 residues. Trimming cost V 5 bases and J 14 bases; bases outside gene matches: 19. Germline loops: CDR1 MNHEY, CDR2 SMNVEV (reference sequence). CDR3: CASSRVTGTGTVMALHF. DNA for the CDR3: TGTGCCAGCAGTCGAGTCACCGGGACAGGGACGGTTATGGCCCTCCACTTT.

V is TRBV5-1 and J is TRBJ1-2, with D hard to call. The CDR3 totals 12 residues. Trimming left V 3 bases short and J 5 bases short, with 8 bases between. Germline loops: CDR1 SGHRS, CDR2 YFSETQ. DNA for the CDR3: TGCGCCAGCAGCTACTCTCAATATGGCTACACCTTC. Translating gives CASSYSQYGYTF.

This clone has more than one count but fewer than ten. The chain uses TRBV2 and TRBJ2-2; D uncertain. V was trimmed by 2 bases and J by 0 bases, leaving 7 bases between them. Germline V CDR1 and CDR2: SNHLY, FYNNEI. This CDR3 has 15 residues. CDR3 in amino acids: CASSEQNANTGELFF. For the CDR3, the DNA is TGTGCCAGCAGTGAACAGAACGCGAACACCGGGGAGCTGTTTTTT.

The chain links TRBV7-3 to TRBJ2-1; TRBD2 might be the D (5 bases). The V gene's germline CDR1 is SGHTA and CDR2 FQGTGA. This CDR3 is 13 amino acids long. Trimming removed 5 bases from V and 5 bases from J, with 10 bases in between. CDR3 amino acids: CASSIGLNNEQFF. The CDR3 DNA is TGTGCCAGCAGCATCGGACTTAACAATGAGCAGTTCTTC.

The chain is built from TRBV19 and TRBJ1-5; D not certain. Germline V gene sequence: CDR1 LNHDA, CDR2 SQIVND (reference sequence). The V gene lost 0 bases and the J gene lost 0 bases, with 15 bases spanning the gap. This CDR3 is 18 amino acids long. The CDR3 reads CASSIEPDTYYSNQPQHF. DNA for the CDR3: TGTGCCAGTAGTATAGAGCCAGACACTTATTATAGCAATCAGCCCCAGCATTTT.

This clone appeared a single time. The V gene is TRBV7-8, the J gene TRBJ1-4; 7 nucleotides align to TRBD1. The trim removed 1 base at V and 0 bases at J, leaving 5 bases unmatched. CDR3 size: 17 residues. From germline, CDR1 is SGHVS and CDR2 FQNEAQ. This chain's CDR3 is CASSLGQGGATNEKLFF. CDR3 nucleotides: TGTGCCAGCAGCTTAGGGCAGGGGGGAGCAACTAATGAAAAACTGTTTTTT.

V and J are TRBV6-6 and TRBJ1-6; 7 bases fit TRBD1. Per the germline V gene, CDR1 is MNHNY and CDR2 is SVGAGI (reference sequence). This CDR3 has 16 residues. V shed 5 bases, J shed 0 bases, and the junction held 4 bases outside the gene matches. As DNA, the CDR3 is TGTGCCAGCAGTCCCCGGGACAGCTCCTATAATTCACCCCTCCACTTT. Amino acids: CASSPRDSSYNSPLHF.

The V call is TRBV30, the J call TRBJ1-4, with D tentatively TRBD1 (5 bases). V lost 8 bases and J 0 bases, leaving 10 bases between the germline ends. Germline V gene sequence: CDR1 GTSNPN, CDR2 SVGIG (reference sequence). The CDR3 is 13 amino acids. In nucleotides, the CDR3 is TGTGCCGGGACGCGAACAACTAATGAAAAACTGTTTTTT. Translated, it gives CAGTRTTNEKLFF.

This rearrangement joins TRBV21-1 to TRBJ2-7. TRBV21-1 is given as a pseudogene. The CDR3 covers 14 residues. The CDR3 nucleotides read TGTGCCAGCAGCAAACGTGAGGGGTCCTACGAGCAGTACGTC. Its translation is CASSKREGSYEQYV.

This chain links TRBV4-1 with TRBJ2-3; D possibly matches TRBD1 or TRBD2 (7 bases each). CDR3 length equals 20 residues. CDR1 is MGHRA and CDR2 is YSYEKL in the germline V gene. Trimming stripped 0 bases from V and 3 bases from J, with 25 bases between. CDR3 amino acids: CASSQDTTAWRQGGTDTQYF. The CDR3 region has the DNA TGCGCCAGCAGCCAAGATACCACCGCTTGGAGACAGGGAGGGACAGATACGCAGTATTTT.

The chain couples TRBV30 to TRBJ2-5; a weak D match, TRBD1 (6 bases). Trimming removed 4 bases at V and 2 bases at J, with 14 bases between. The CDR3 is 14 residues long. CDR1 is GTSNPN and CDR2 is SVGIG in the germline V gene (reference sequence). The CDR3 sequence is CAWTNTGFQETQYF. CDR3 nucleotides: TGTGCCTGGACAAATACAGGGTTTCAAGAGACCCAGTACTTC.

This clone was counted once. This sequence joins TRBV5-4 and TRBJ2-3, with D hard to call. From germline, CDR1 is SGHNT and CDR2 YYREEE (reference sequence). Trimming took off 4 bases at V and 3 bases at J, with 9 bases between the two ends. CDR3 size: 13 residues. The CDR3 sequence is CASSLERTDTQYF. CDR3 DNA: TGTGCCAGCAGCCTCGAGAGGACAGATACGCAGTATTTT.

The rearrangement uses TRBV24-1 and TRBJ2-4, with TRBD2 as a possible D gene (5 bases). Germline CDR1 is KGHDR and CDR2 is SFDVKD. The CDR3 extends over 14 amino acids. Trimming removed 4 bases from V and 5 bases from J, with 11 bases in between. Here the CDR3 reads CATSDPARENIQYF. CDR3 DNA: TGTGCCACCAGTGACCCCGCGAGGGAAAACATTCAGTACTTC.

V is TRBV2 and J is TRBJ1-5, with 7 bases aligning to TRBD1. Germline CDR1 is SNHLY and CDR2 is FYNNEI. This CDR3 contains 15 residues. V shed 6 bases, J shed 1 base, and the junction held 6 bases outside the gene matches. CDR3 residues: CASRTGTASNQPQHF. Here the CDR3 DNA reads TGTGCCAGCAGAACCGGGACAGCCAGCAATCAGCCCCAGCATTTT.

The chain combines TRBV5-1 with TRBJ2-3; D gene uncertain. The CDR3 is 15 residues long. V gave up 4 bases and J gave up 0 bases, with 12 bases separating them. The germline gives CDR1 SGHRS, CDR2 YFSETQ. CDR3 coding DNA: TGCGCCAGCAGCCCCGGAGCAGCTAGCACAGATACGCAGTATTTT. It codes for CASSPGAASTDTQYF.

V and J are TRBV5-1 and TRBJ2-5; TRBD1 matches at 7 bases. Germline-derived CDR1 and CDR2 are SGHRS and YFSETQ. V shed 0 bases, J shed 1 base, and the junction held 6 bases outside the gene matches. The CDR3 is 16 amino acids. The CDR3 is CASSLEPGGAQETQYF. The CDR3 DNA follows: TGCGCCAGCAGCTTGGAGCCAGGGGGTGCCCAAGAGACCCAGTACTTC.

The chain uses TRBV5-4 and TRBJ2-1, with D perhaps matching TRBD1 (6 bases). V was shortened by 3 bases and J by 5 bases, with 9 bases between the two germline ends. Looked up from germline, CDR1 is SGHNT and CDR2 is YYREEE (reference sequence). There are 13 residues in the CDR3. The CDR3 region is CASSSRTDNEQFF. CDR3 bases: TGTGCCAGCAGCTCCCGGACAGACAATGAGCAGTTCTTC.

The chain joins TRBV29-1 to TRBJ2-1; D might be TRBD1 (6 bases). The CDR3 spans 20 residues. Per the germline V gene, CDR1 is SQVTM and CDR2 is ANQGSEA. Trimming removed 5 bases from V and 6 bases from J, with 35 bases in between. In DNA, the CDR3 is TGCAGCGTTCGTTCGAAGGGGGTGACTTGGTCCCAACTCAAACCCAATGAGCAGTTCTTC. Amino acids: CSVRSKGVTWSQLKPNEQFF.

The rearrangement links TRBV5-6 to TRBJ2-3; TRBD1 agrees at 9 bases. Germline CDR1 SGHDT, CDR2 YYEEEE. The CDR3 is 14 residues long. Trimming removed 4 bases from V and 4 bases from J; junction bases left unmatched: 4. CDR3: CASSHGQGSDTQYF. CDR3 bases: TGTGCCAGCAGCCACGGACAGGGGTCAGATACGCAGTATTTT.

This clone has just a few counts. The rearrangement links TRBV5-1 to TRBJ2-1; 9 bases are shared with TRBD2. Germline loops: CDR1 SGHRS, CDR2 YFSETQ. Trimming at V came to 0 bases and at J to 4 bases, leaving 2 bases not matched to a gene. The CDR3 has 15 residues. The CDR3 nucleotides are TGCGCCAGCAGCTTGGAGACTAGCGGATACAATGAGCAGTTCTTC. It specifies CASSLETSGYNEQFF.

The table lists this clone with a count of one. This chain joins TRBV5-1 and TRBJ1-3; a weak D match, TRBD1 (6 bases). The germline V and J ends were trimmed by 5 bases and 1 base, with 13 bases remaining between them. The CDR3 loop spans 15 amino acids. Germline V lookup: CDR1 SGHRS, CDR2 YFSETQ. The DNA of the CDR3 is TGCGCCAGCAGGATTGACAGGCAGTCTGGAAACACCATATATTTT. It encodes CASRIDRQSGNTIYF.

CDR3 sequence (DNA): TGTGCCAGCTCACGGGGGGCCACAGGGGACGAGCAGTACTTC. Residues: CASSRGATGDEQYF. The gene calls are TRBV18 and TRBJ2-7, with TRBD1 as a possible D gene (7 bases). The germline V and J ends were trimmed by 4 bases and 5 bases, with 15 bases remaining between them. The CDR3 has 14 amino acids. Germline V lookup: CDR1 KGHSH, CDR2 LQKENI.

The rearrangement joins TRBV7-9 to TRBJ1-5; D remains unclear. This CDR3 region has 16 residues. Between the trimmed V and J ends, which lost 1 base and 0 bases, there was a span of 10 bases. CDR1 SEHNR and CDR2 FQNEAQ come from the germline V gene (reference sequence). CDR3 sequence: CASSLGVGDSNQPQHF. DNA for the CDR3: TGTGCCAGCAGCTTAGGCGTCGGGGATAGCAATCAGCCCCAGCATTTT.

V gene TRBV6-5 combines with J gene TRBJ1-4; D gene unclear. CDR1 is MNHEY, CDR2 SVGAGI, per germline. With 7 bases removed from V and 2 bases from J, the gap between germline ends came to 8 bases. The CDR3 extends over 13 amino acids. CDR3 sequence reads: CASKLQTNEKLFF. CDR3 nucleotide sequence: TGTGCCAGCAAGCTTCAGACTAATGAAAAACTGTTTTTT.

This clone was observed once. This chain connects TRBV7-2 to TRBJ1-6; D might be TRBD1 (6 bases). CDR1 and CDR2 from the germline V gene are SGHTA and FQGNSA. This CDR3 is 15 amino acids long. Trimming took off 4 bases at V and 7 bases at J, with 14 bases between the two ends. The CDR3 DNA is TGTGCCAGCAGCTCGCAGGGGAAGATGAATTCACCCCTCCACTTT. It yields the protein CASSSQGKMNSPLHF.

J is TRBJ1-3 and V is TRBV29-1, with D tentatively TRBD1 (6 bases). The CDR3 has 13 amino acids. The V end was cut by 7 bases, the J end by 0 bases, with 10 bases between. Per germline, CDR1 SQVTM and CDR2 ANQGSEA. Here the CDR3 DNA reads TGCAGCGCGGGGGCCTTCTCTGGAAACACCATATATTTT. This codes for CSAGAFSGNTIYF.

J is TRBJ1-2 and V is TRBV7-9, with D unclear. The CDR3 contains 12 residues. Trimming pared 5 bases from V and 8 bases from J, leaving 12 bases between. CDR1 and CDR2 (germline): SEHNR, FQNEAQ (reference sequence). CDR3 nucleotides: TGTGCCAGCAGCCGCTCGTCTCTCGGCTACACCTTC. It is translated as CASSRSSLGYTF.

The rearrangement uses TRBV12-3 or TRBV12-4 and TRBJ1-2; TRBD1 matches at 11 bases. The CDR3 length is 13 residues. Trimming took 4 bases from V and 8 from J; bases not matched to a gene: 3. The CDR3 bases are TGTGCCAGCAGTTATGGGACAGGGGGGGGCTACACCTTC. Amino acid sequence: CASSYGTGGGYTF.